Described below is a single T cell receptor (beta chain) sequence and its context. What it binds is not known. The record originates from a study of T cells expressing NK-cell markers. CDR1 SGHRS and CDR2 YFSETQ come from the germline V gene. The CDR3 covers 15 residues. For each CDR3 protein, TCRdb gives one entry from its re-call of the 5' RACE reads, without DNA. The table lists around 550,000 distinct CDR3 sequences. Notes on the study in general: These clonotypes additionally ranked first within the CD3+CD56-NKG2C+ fraction of a few donors.

This sequence originates from a man younger than 35 in good health. The chain uses TRBV5-1 and TRBJ2-1; the TCRdb call, TRBD2, lacks DNA for checking. The sequenced sample consisted of blood T cells: a sorted CD56 or NKG2C T cell subset, CD4+ or CD8+ T cells, or bulk PBMC T cells (not recorded which). CDR3 protein: CASSLVASGVNEQFF.